This T cell receptor beta chain originates from a study of CD8 T cells in ankylosing spondylitis (dated by TCRdb to about 2017). Looking at the study overall: T cell receptor beta repertoires were profiled in healthy donors and ankylosing spondylitis patients so that disease-linked TCR variants could be found. Samples of peripheral blood were taken, and for ankylosing spondylitis patients, synovial fluid was collected as well. The full study cohort comprised 25 ankylosing spondylitis patients and some 110 healthy donors. General findings and caveats noted by the study authors: Some motif variants were previously reported in synovial fluid and blood of reactive arthritis patients, suggesting common disease-initiation mechanisms. The disease-linked clones were reported to be significantly enriched in matched synovial fluid samples from ankylosing spondylitis patients. A TCR beta motif of several highly homologous amino acid variants appeared characteristic of blood from ankylosing spondylitis patients. The disease-linked clones showed a CD8+ phenotype and occurred at relatively low frequencies in peripheral blood.

This clonotype occurred many times. This clone's antigen is unknown. No base quality values were provided; no much bigger clone lies one nucleotide off. The sequencing machine was an Illumina HiSeq 2500. Quantitative 5'-RACE with molecular barcodes was the method used to prepare the TCR beta libraries. The paper's processing steps were these. To identify disease-linked TCR variants, a new computational method was used, one built on a probabilistic model of VDJ rearrangement. Starting from the raw public reads, TCRdb applied fastp trimming at Q25, assembled clones with MiXCR and retained in-frame beta chains. Entries are consolidated by CDR3 protein sequence, retaining the most common genes and DNA. The V and J calls were not made by the authors but by TCRdb's processing. The sample table records approximately 260,000 distinct CDR3 sequences; approximately 20% of these occur just once. Over 25% of the sample is in the top ten clones.

The junction shows trimming of 3 bases on V and 2 bases on J, and the gene matches do not reach 9 bases of it. The CDR3 measures 17 amino acids from cysteine to phenylalanine. Kept here is only the CDR3 DNA, which spans 51 bases and is read in frame from base 1. Taken from the germline V gene, the CDR1 and CDR2 loops are MGHDK and SYGVNS. Material for sequencing was blood, either unsorted or a sorted T cell fraction (not recorded which). The receptor was isolated from a male donor with ankylosing spondylitis or in good health (not recorded which). The V and J segments used are TRBV25-1 and TRBJ2-1; 8 bases in the middle match TRBD2. The CDR3 region reads CASSDRSGRRPYNEQFF. In nucleotides, the sequence is TGTGCCAGCAGTGATCGGAGCGGGAGACGTCCCTACAATGAGCAGTTCTTC.